This T cell receptor beta chain was sequenced in a study of Graves' ophthalmopathy and Graves' hyperthyroidism. The wider study: No progression to ophthalmopathy over 18 months defined stable hyperthyroidism. Points from the study as a whole: Appearing in blood as well were most expanded thyroid clonotypes above 0.001 frequency.

RNA served as the template for amplifying TCR beta CDR3 regions. RT-PCR in the first round used HTBI primers; a second-round multiplex PCR followed. TCRdb re-derived calls from the multiplex PCR reads in MiXCR, one entry per CDR3 protein. The sample lists about 1.2 million distinct CDR3 sequences, about 35% occurring once. V dropped 3 bases and J dropped 2 bases, with 10 bases sitting between them. This CDR3 spans 14 amino acids. CDR1 SGHTA and CDR2 FQGNSA come from the germline V gene. With respect to this clonotype: The target antigen is unknown.

V usage is TRBV7-2 and J usage is TRBJ2-5; D remains ambiguous. This sequence was found in an adult man with Graves' hyperthyroidism. The sequenced sample consisted of peripheral blood or thyroid tissue (not recorded which). The CDR3 region has the DNA TGTGCCAGCAGCTTCGGATGGAAACAAGAGACCCAGTACTTC. It encodes CASSFGWKQETQYF.